Listed here are 26 T cell receptor beta chains from one sample, sequenced in a study of blood T cell repertoires in COVID-19. Repertoires were generated with immunoSEQ multiplex PCR, while TCRdb's copy carries only in-frame clones and drops some. The sample has about 240,000 clones, roughly 80% seen once. Material for sequencing was peripheral blood. The receptors stem from a young woman with acute or convalescent COVID-19.

This sequence joins TRBV4-2 and TRBJ1-1; perhaps TRBD1 as D (6 bases). The CDR3 contains 15 residues. CDR1 and CDR2 (germline): LGHNA, YNFKEQ. The ends were cut back, 2 bases at V and 0 bases at J, with 10 bases in the middle. CDR3 DNA sequence: TGTGCCAGCAGCCAACCCCAGGGGTTGAACACTGAAGCTTTCTTT. Amino acid sequence: CASSQPQGLNTEAFF.

The V and J genes are TRBV18 and TRBJ2-1, with D possibly TRBD2 on 6 matching bases. The CDR3 is 15 residues long. CDR1 is KGHSH, CDR2 LQKENI, per germline. Trimming removed 8 bases from V and 7 bases from J, with 21 bases in between. In DNA form, the CDR3 reads TGTGCCAGCCCAAGGGAACCGGGACTCCGTAATGAGCAGTTCTTC. Translating it yields CASPREPGLRNEQFF.

V gene TRBV7-8 combines with J gene TRBJ1-5; D gene unclear. Trimming took off 5 bases at V and 2 bases at J, with 16 bases between the two ends. The germline CDR1 and CDR2 sequences are SGHVS and FQNEAQ. This CDR3 region has 16 residues. Here the CDR3 DNA reads TGTGCCAGCAGCCCGTGGTGGCAGGCCGGCAATCAGCCCCAGCATTTT. It codes for CASSPWWQAGNQPQHF.

The chain carries TRBV7-9 and TRBJ1-5; D gene uncertain. Germline V CDR1 and CDR2: SEHNR, FQNEAQ (reference sequence). V was trimmed by 3 bases and J by 4 bases, leaving 10 bases between them. The CDR3 sequence is 14 residues long. The CDR3: CASSFSGSNQPQHF. CDR3 coding DNA: TGTGCCAGCAGCTTCTCAGGTAGTAATCAGCCCCAGCATTTT.

This chain joins TRBV11-2 and TRBJ2-7; 8 bases fit TRBD1. The CDR3 is 14 residues long. J was trimmed by 6 bases and V by 2 bases; bases with no gene match: 6. Looked up from germline, CDR1 is SGHAT and CDR2 is FQNNGV. The CDR3 DNA sequence: TGTGCCAGCAGCTTATCAGGACAGGGCTTCGAGCAGTACTTC. Protein product: CASSLSGQGFEQYF.

The chain combines TRBV19 with TRBJ2-1; the match to TRBD2 covers 9 bases. V shed 7 bases and J 9 bases; nucleotides not matched to a gene: 7. Looked up from germline, CDR1 is LNHDA and CDR2 is SQIVND (reference sequence). This CDR3 spans 13 amino acids. The CDR3 loop reads CASKVAGEGEQFF. CDR3 in DNA: TGTGCCAGTAAGGTAGCGGGAGAGGGTGAGCAGTTCTTC.

The gene calls are TRBV11-2 and TRBJ2-7, with unresolved D. This CDR3 region has 12 residues. The ends were cut back, 3 bases at V and 4 bases at J, with 7 bases in the middle. The germline V gene has CDR1 SGHAT and CDR2 FQNNGV. The CDR3, as DNA: TGTGCCAGCAGCTTGCAGGCTTACGAGCAGTACTTC. Residues: CASSLQAYEQYF.

This clone was counted only a few times. V and J are TRBV12-3 or TRBV12-4 and TRBJ2-7; 7 bases line up with TRBD1. The CDR3 runs to 13 residues. Losses at the gene ends were 6 bases for V and 0 bases for J; bases not matched to a gene: 2. The CDR3 here is CASRDRDSYEQYF. CDR3 nucleotide sequence: TGTGCCAGCAGAGACAGGGACTCCTACGAGCAGTACTTC.

The V and J genes are TRBV6-2 or TRBV6-3 and TRBJ2-7; 14 nucleotides line up with TRBD2. The V segment lost 4 bases and the J segment 0 bases; nucleotides outside the gene matches: 8. The CDR3 extends over 18 amino acids. Germline values: CDR1 MNHEY, CDR2 SVGEGT. The CDR3 DNA reads as TGTGCCAGCAGTTTTCTCGGGACTAGCGGGAGAAGCTCCTACGAGCAGTACTTC. This sequence encodes CASSFLGTSGRSSYEQYF.

The genes are TRBV29-1 and TRBJ1-2; possible D gene TRBD1, 5 bases. Germline V gene data show CDR1 as SQVTM and CDR2 as ANQGSEA. V was pared by 5 bases and J by 1 base, with 23 bases between. The CDR3 sequence is 17 residues long. DNA for the CDR3: TGCAGCGTTCGGAGGGGTATAGGGGACGGCCTTAACTATGGCTACACCTTC. Its translation is CSVRRGIGDGLNYGYTF.

The rearrangement uses TRBV2 and TRBJ2-1; 10 bases map to TRBD1. CDR3 size: 14 residues. V trimming: 6 bases; J trimming: 9 bases; junction bases outside the gene matches: 8. The germline gives CDR1 SNHLY, CDR2 FYNNEI. The CDR3 DNA sequence: TGTGCCAGCAGGGCCGGGACAGGGGAACCTGAGCAGTTCTTC. This translates into CASRAGTGEPEQFF.

The chain uses TRBV28 and TRBJ2-1, with 7 nucleotides matching TRBD2. Per the germline V gene, CDR1 is MDHEN and CDR2 is SYDVKM. Trimming at V came to 7 bases and at J to 4 bases, leaving 10 bases not matched to a gene. This CDR3 contains 15 residues. The CDR3 spells CASNGRLPVYNEQFF. The CDR3 nucleotides are TGTGCCAGCAACGGGAGGTTACCCGTTTACAATGAGCAGTTCTTC.

J is TRBJ2-7 and V is TRBV27, with 10 positions matching TRBD2. V shed 5 bases and J 2 bases; nucleotides not matched to a gene: 0. Germline CDR1 and CDR2: MNHEY and SMNVEV (reference sequence). CDR3 size: 13 residues. CDR3 sequence reads: CASSLAGAYEQYF. The CDR3 coding sequence is TGTGCCAGCAGTCTAGCGGGAGCCTACGAGCAGTACTTC.

Only one count was recorded for this clone. This sequence joins TRBV6-5 and TRBJ2-1, with 7 bases identical to TRBD2. Germline V gene lookup returns CDR1 MNHEY and CDR2 SVGAGI. The CDR3 spans 15 residues. V lost 3 bases to trimming and J lost 5 bases; unmatched junction nucleotides: 7. CDR3 coding DNA: TGTGCCAGCAGTTATTTCGGACTAGAGAACAATGAGCAGTTCTTC. Amino acid sequence: CASSYFGLENNEQFF.

This clone was detected only once. The CDR3 reads CASSPGGGTADEQYF. As DNA, the CDR3 is TGTGCCAGCAGCCCGGGAGGGGGGACCGCCGACGAGCAGTACTTC. The V call is TRBV5-4, the J call TRBJ2-7, with 8 bases that match TRBD2. V trimming: 4 bases; J trimming: 5 bases; junction bases outside the gene matches: 11. The length of the CDR3 is 15 residues. Germline V gene data show CDR1 as SGHNT and CDR2 as YYREEE (reference sequence).

V and J are TRBV29-1 and TRBJ2-7; TRBD1 agrees at 8 bases. J lost 4 bases, V lost 4 bases, and 3 bases had no gene match. The CDR3 covers 12 residues. From germline, CDR1 is SQVTM and CDR2 ANQGSEA. CDR3 amino acids: CSVARQGYEQYF. CDR3 in DNA: TGCAGCGTTGCGAGACAGGGGTACGAGCAGTACTTC.

J is TRBJ2-7 and V is TRBV5-1; 13 bases match TRBD2. V lost 3 bases to trimming and J lost 3 bases; unmatched junction nucleotides: 6. This CDR3 comprises 16 residues. The germline V gene has CDR1 SGHRS and CDR2 YFSETQ. The CDR3 DNA sequence: TGCGCCAGCAGCTATACTAGCGGGAGGGCAGACTACGAGCAGTACTTC. Protein: CASSYTSGRADYEQYF. Full variable domain (outside the CDR3, taken from reference TRBV5-1 and TRBJ2-7): KAGVTQTPRYLIKTRGQQVTLSCSPISGHRSVSWYQQTPGQGLQFLFEYFSETQRNKGNFPGRFSGRQFSNSRSEMNVSTLELGDSALYLCASSYTSGRADYEQYFGPGTRLTVT.

The rearrangement joins TRBV19 to TRBJ1-4; D is possibly TRBD1 (6 bases). This CDR3 is 14 amino acids long. Trimming stripped 3 bases from V and 10 bases from J, with 15 bases between. Looked up from germline, CDR1 is LNHDA and CDR2 is SQIVND (reference sequence). The CDR3 DNA is TGTGCCAGTAGTATGAGTCAGGGGCGGGCAAAACTGTTTTTT. As protein: CASSMSQGRAKLFF.

The J gene is TRBJ1-5, the V gene TRBV6-6, with D uncertain. The germline gives CDR1 MNHNY, CDR2 SVGAGI (reference sequence). The CDR3 covers 11 residues. V lost 0 bases and J lost 11, with 5 bases in between. In nucleotides, the CDR3 is TGTGCCAGCAGTTACTCCTCGTCCCAGCATTTT. Translated: CASSYSSSQHF.

The table lists this clone with a few counts. This sequence joins TRBV7-2 and TRBJ1-2; possibly TRBD1 for D (6 bases). CDR1 is SGHTA and CDR2 is FQGNSA in the germline V gene. This CDR3 region has 15 residues. V was trimmed by 5 bases and J by 7 bases, leaving 20 bases between them. CDR3 bases: TGTGCCAGCAGCATAATGGGGGCCACTGGGGGTGGCTACACCTTC. Its translation is CASSIMGATGGGYTF.

V is TRBV6-1 and J is TRBJ2-7; a weak D match, TRBD2 (5 bases). This CDR3 comprises 13 residues. Looked up from germline, CDR1 is MNHNS and CDR2 is SASEGT. V lost 2 bases and J lost 6, with 11 bases in between. The CDR3 region has the DNA TGTGCCAGCAGTGAACTAGCAGCCCTCGAGCAGTACTTC. Its translation is CASSELAALEQYF.

This clone was recorded many times. Sequence at one end of the junction differs from germline and may be a read error. The chain is built from TRBV5-1 and TRBJ1-2; 8 bases agree with TRBD1. Germline CDR1 reads SGHRS; CDR2 reads YFSETQ. The CDR3 consists of 12 residues. CDR3 amino acids: CASGGTGYDYTF. CDR3 DNA sequence: TGCGCCAGCGGGGGGACAGGTTATGACTACACCTTC.

This chain joins TRBV7-2 and TRBJ2-3; TRBD1 matches 10 bases. Germline V CDR1 and CDR2: SGHTA, FQGNSA. Trimming at V came to 2 bases and at J to 3 bases, leaving 8 bases not matched to a gene. The CDR3 runs 17 residues. The CDR3 sequence: CASSLRSAGQGTDTQYF. CDR3 bases: TGTGCCAGCAGCTTAAGATCCGCGGGACAGGGGACAGATACGCAGTATTTT.

This rearrangement joins TRBV5-1 to TRBJ2-7, with 10 bases fitting TRBD1. V lost 1 base, J lost 2 bases, and 6 bases stayed unmatched. Germline assignment: CDR1 SGHRS and CDR2 YFSETQ. This CDR3 is 16 amino acids long. CDR3 sequence (DNA): TGCGCCAGCAGCTTGTCCGGGACAGGGGTCACCTACGAGCAGTACTTC. Its protein product is CASSLSGTGVTYEQYF. The full variable domain, in which reference TRBV5-1 and TRBJ2-7 provide the parts outside the CDR3, is KAGVTQTPRYLIKTRGQQVTLSCSPISGHRSVSWYQQTPGQGLQFLFEYFSETQRNKGNFPGRFSGRQFSNSRSEMNVSTLELGDSALYLCASSLSGTGVTYEQYFGPGTRLTVT.

The chain uses TRBV3-1 (or the pseudogene TRBV3-2) and TRBJ1-1, with D possibly TRBD1 on 5 matching bases. Trimming cost V 1 base and J 9 bases, with 18 bases left between them. Germline V gene sequence: CDR1 LGHDT, CDR2 YNNKEL (reference sequence). The CDR3 has 15 amino acids. CDR3 DNA: TGTGCCAGCAGCCAAGCCCCGGGGGGGGGTAAAAAAGCTTTCTTT. This encodes CASSQAPGGGKKAFF.

The sample holds one count of this clone. V gene TRBV5-8 combines with J gene TRBJ2-5; 8 bases align to TRBD1. Germline CDR1 is SGHTS and CDR2 is YDEGEE. J was trimmed by 5 bases and V by 6 bases; bases with no gene match: 9. The CDR3 has 14 amino acids. CDR3 protein: CASNRQGRRETQYF. The DNA of the CDR3 is TGTGCCAGCAACCGACAGGGGCGCCGGGAGACCCAGTACTTC.